A single sample gave rise to the 17 T cell receptor beta chains below, sequenced in a study of T cells in Graves' hyperthyroidism and ophthalmopathy. RNA transcripts yielded amplified TCR beta CDR3 regions. Initially, a first-round RT-PCR of the TCR CDR3 employed the HTBI primer set. TCRdb ran MiXCR on the multiplex PCR reads and lists one entry per CDR3 protein. The table records 370,000 or so distinct CDR3 sequences, roughly 14% of them present only once. The sequenced sample was blood. These receptors all stem from a man younger than 45 with Graves' hyperthyroidism that later progressed to Graves' ophthalmopathy.

This chain connects TRBV29-1 to TRBJ2-3, with 10 bases aligning to TRBD1. J gave up 4 bases and V 4 bases, and 5 bases lay outside the gene matches. There are 14 residues in the CDR3. Germline-derived CDR1 and CDR2 are SQVTM and ANQGSEA. CDR3 bases: TGCAGCGTTGCACCCGACAGGGGGCCAGATACGCAGTATTTT. Protein: CSVAPDRGPDTQYF.

The chain links TRBV9 to TRBJ2-7, with D perhaps TRBD1 or TRBD2 (5 bases each). This CDR3 is 16 amino acids long. The V end lost 4 bases, the J end lost 3 bases, and 20 bases lay between the germline ends. Germline V CDR1 and CDR2: SGDLS, YYNGEE. CDR3 in DNA: TGTGCCAGCAGCCTCCCCAGGGACGGAGCGGACTACGAGCAGTACTTC. This encodes CASSLPRDGADYEQYF.

This clonotype was counted at least ten times. The rearrangement links TRBV19 to TRBJ1-1; 8 bases align to TRBD1. This CDR3 spans 18 amino acids. Trimming took 6 bases from V and 4 from J; bases not matched to a gene: 19. Germline V CDR1 and CDR2: LNHDA, SQIVND (reference sequence). This CDR3 is CASRPPMGRGLIITEAFF. In nucleotides, the CDR3 is TGTGCCAGTAGGCCTCCTATGGGCAGGGGGCTGATAATCACTGAAGCTTTCTTT.

This rearrangement joins TRBV12-3 or TRBV12-4 to TRBJ1-6; no definite D call. The CDR3 runs to 14 residues. Trimming removed 6 bases at V and 2 bases at J, with 8 bases between. The CDR3 DNA is TGTGCCAGCAGGGGGTTGGCCTATAATTCACCCCTCCACTTT. Translated, it gives CASRGLAYNSPLHF.

The rearrangement joins TRBV7-9 to TRBJ2-1; a possible D gene is TRBD1 (6 bases). V was cut by 4 bases and J by 6 bases, with 19 bases left in between. Germline CDR1 is SEHNR and CDR2 is FQNEAQ (reference sequence). The CDR3 has 16 amino acids. For the CDR3, the DNA is TGTGCCAGCAGCTCCAGGGGTAACTCCCAAGGCAATGAGCAGTTCTTC. Its translation is CASSSRGNSQGNEQFF. The full variable domain, rest sourced from reference TRBV7-9 and TRBJ2-1, is DTGVSQNPRHKITKRGQNVTFRCDPISEHNRLYWYRQTLGQGPEFLTYFQNEAQLEKSRLLSDRFSAERPKGSFSTLEIQRTEQGDSAMYLCASSSRGNSQGNEQFFGPGTRLTVL.

This clonotype was observed at least ten times. The chain recombines TRBV28 with TRBJ1-5; tentative D call: TRBD1 (5 bases). V dropped 7 bases and J dropped 1 base, with 11 bases sitting between them. The CDR3 contains 14 residues. Germline CDR1 MDHEN, CDR2 SYDVKM. CDR3: CASNPWGSNQPQHF. The DNA of the CDR3 is TGTGCCAGCAACCCATGGGGGAGCAATCAGCCCCAGCATTTT.

This clonotype was counted at least ten times. The chain joins TRBV2 to TRBJ2-5; weak D call: TRBD1 (6 bases). The CDR3 loop spans 11 amino acids. The germline CDR1 and CDR2 sequences are SNHLY and FYNNEI. Trimming pared 4 bases from V and 9 bases from J, leaving 9 bases between. The CDR3 DNA reads as TGTGCCAGCAGTGCACAGGGCGCCCAGTACTTC. Translating gives CASSAQGAQYF.

The sample holds many counts of this clonotype. This chain uses TRBV28 with TRBJ2-5, with TRBD2 matching over 13 bases. This CDR3 region has 16 residues. Germline trimming cut 5 bases from V and 4 bases from J; bases unmatched to any gene: 7. Germline-derived CDR1 and CDR2 are MDHEN and SYDVKM. In DNA, the CDR3 is TGTGCCAGCAGTCAACTGACTAGCGGGGGGCCAGAGACCCAGTACTTC. This codes for CASSQLTSGGPETQYF. Full variable domain (outside the CDR3, taken from reference TRBV28 and TRBJ2-5): DVKVTQSSRYLVKRTGEKVFLECVQDMDHENMFWYRQDPGLGLRLIYFSYDVKMKEKGDIPEGYSVSREKKERFSLILESASTNQTSMYLCASSQLTSGGPETQYFGPGTRLLVL.

In this sample, this clonotype turned up a few times. The V gene is TRBV30, the J gene TRBJ2-3; D is unresolved. The V end lost 4 bases, the J end lost 2 bases, and 4 bases lay between the germline ends. This CDR3 contains 11 residues. Germline values: CDR1 GTSNPN, CDR2 SVGIG (reference sequence). The CDR3 protein is CAWTDTDTQYF. The CDR3 nucleotides read TGTGCCTGGACAGACACAGATACGCAGTATTTT.

The chain couples TRBV3-1 to TRBJ2-1; 7 positions agree with TRBD2. CDR1 and CDR2 from the germline V gene are LGHDT and YNNKEL (reference sequence). CDR3 size: 14 residues. V gave up 3 bases and J gave up 4 bases; unmatched junction bases: 3. CDR3 nucleotides: TGTGCCAGCAGCCAGCTAGCGGCGTACAATGAGCAGTTCTTC. This encodes CASSQLAAYNEQFF.

Many counts were recorded for this clonotype. Written as DNA, the CDR3 is TGTGCCAGCAGCCAAGATAGCCTAGCGGGGGCAGATACGCAGTATTTT. Amino acid sequence: CASSQDSLAGADTQYF. The chain carries TRBV3-1 and TRBJ2-3; 10 bases are shared with TRBD2. The CDR3 spans 16 residues. Germline CDR1 LGHDT, CDR2 YNNKEL (reference sequence). With V trimmed by 0 bases and J by 4 bases, 4 bases remained unmatched.

This clonotype was seen repeatedly, ten times or more. The chain is built from TRBV7-9 and TRBJ2-5; D uncertain. V was pared by 2 bases and J by 5 bases, with 12 bases between. This CDR3 is built from 14 residues. From germline, CDR1 is SEHNR and CDR2 FQNEAQ (reference sequence). CDR3 amino acids: CASSLIGSQETQYF. The CDR3, as DNA: TGTGCCAGCAGCTTAATTGGTTCGCAGGAGACCCAGTACTTC.

V usage is TRBV7-9 and J usage is TRBJ2-2; D remains ambiguous. The CDR3 length is 12 residues. The germline V gene encodes CDR1 SEHNR and CDR2 FQNEAQ (reference sequence). The V and J ends lost 7 bases and 4 bases respectively, with 7 bases between them. CDR3 bases: TGTGCCAGCACCATCCCCACCGGGGAGCTGTTTTTT. It codes for CASTIPTGELFF.

This clonotype was detected many times. The V and J genes are TRBV7-9 and TRBJ1-5; D ambiguous. V lost 5 bases and J lost 7, with 9 bases in between. CDR1 and CDR2 (germline): SEHNR, FQNEAQ (reference sequence). The CDR3 is 12 amino acids. The CDR3 sequence is CASSLHPQPQHF. The CDR3 DNA reads as TGTGCCAGCAGCCTCCACCCCCAGCCCCAGCATTTT.

The sample holds many counts of this clonotype. The CDR3 DNA follows: TGTGCCAGCAGCGAGGCTAGCGGGACCACTGAAGCTTTCTTT. This translates into CASSEASGTTEAFF. The chain combines TRBV9 with TRBJ1-1; weak D call: TRBD1 (5 bases). The V gene's germline CDR1 is SGDLS and CDR2 YYNGEE. CDR3 length: 14 amino acids. V dropped 3 bases and J dropped 4 bases, with 13 bases sitting between them.

Ten or more counts support this clonotype. V usage is TRBV12-3 or TRBV12-4 and J usage is TRBJ1-2; tentatively, D is TRBD1 (5 bases). V lost 7 bases to trimming and J lost 6 bases, with 15 bases between them. The CDR3 has 13 amino acids. The CDR3, as DNA: TGTGCCAGCACTCCCGACAGAAGTAATGGCTACACCTTC. This gives the protein CASTPDRSNGYTF.

This clonotype was observed a few times. This chain links TRBV5-1 with TRBJ2-7; D ambiguous. The V end lost 5 bases, the J end lost 2 bases, and 14 bases lay between the germline ends. Germline CDR1 reads SGHRS; CDR2 reads YFSETQ. This CDR3 comprises 14 residues. The CDR3 reads CASSQSAGTYEQYF. CDR3 sequence (DNA): TGCGCCAGCAGTCAATCGGCAGGAACCTACGAGCAGTACTTC.